This T cell receptor beta chain was obtained from a study of T cell responses to AZD1222 COVID-19 vaccine. From germline, CDR1 is SQVTM and CDR2 ANQGSEA. The CDR3 spans 12 residues. Trimming left V 6 bases short and J 6 bases short, with 14 bases between. Notes on the study in general: Clonal diversity may have been underestimated, and the donors were mostly white British, with more females than males. Rises in breadth and depth of Spike-specific TCRs came after two AZD1222 doses. Within unmutated variant regions lay the reported targets of nearly half of spike-specific TCRs. Repertoire samples came only from after the peak T cell response.

Measured with immunoSEQ multiplex PCR; TCRdb has only the in-frame clones, and not every one. The sample holds 110,000 to 150,000 clones, 85% to 95% seen once. Of note for this clone: Its matching antigen is unknown.

This clonotype was obtained from an adult in good health. The rearrangement links TRBV29-1 to TRBJ1-2; no reliable D call. This specimen was peripheral blood, taken on day 0 of AZD1222 vaccination. This CDR3 is CSVRGDFDGYTF. In DNA form, the CDR3 reads TGCAGCGTACGAGGCGATTTCGATGGCTACACCTTC.